This TCR beta chain was sequenced for a study of OX40 agonist ivuxolimab in advanced cancers. Study information: 30% to 40% of patients had received prior checkpoint inhibitor therapy.

Concerning this clone: Its specificity is unknown.

Some clones are missing from TCRdb's copy, which holds only in-frame ones; the method was immunoSEQ multiplex PCR. The sample holds around 67,000 clones; approximately 80% are singletons and the top ten take approximately 0.63%. Blood sampling was done at baseline, cycle 4 day 1, and cycle 7 day 1. Whole-study results and caveats: Also present in some nonresponders was a low level of normalized T-cell clonal expansion.

This sequence was found in an adult with an advanced solid tumor such as melanoma, head and neck, liver or kidney cancer. Material: CD4+ or CD8+ T cells sorted from blood, obtained in a trial of the OX40 agonist ivuxolimab.

Written as DNA, the CDR3 is TGTGCCAGTAGTCGGCAGGGGGGCCTCAGCTCCTACGAGCAGTACTTC. It yields the protein CASSRQGGLSSYEQYF. The rearrangement joins TRBV19 to TRBJ2-7; D is possibly TRBD1 (7 bases). V lost 5 bases to trimming and J lost 0 bases, with 17 bases between them. This CDR3 is built from 16 residues. Germline loops: CDR1 LNHDA, CDR2 SQIVND (reference sequence).